The clone carrying this T cell receptor (beta chain) was detected only a few times. Its antigen is currently unknown. These data are taken from a study of cytomegalovirus exposure and HLA in healthy donors. Study-wide points: Later analysis associated a missense DCLRE1C variant with TCR beta V- and J-gene trimming. Productive rates of about 87% or about 30% were seen for most TCR beta V segments in an earlier analysis. Some public TCRs appeared in many individuals, while most sequences were rare. Clonal expansion, a later analysis showed, was greater in HLA-associated TCR beta chains than in equally common others.

The CDR3 length is 17 residues. J was trimmed by 2 bases and V by 5 bases; bases with no gene match: 12. CDR1 is SGHTA, CDR2 FQGNSA, per germline. The PCR contained 60 Vbeta and 13 Jbeta primers. This table comes from immunoSEQ multiplex PCR, and its TCRdb copy is limited to in-frame clones, with some not included. The sample has 85,000 to 95,000 clones; 7.6% are singletons. V is TRBV7-2 and J is TRBJ2-3, with 8 bases aligning to TRBD1. Sequenced: PBMCs. This TCR was recovered from a man aged 45-65 years in good health and CMV-seronegative. The CDR3 nucleotides are TGTGCCAGCAGCCTAACGACAGGGGAGGTTCCCACAGATACGCAGTATTTT. Residues: CASSLTTGEVPTDTQYF.